The rows below give T cell receptor beta chains drawn from one sample of a study of cytomegalovirus exposure and HLA in healthy donors. Using immunoSEQ multiplex PCR, the repertoire was profiled, and TCRdb retains in-frame clones only, with some absent. The sample carries under 200,000 clones, about 80% recorded once. Input material: PBMCs. These receptors all come from a woman between 45 and 60 years old in good health and CMV-seropositive. Each CDR3 is given with its conserved first and last residue. Each record gives: clone size, J gene, V gene, D gene, CDR3 DNA, CDR3 protein. A D gene is named only where the DNA matches it firmly. Only some rows state a clone size, as once, few, many or a class for expanded clones.

few | TRBJ1-6 | TRBV9 | . | TGTGCCAGCAGCGTAGTACGGGATGGTAATTCACCCCTCCACTTT | CASSVVRDGNSPLHF
few | TRBJ1-1 | TRBV18 | . | TGTGCCAGCTCACCAAACAGGGAGAACACTGAAGCTTTCTTT | CASSPNRENTEAFF
. | TRBJ1-2 | TRBV28 | . | TGTGCCAGCAGTTTAATCGGTGCCGTCTATGGCTACACCTTC | CASSLIGAVYGYTF
. | TRBJ2-2 | TRBV5-6 | . | TGTGCCAGCAGGACGTACAGAGACACCGGGGAGCTGTTTTTT | CASRTYRDTGELFF
. | TRBJ1-4 | TRBV9 | . | TGTGCCAGCAGCCCCCCAGGGTCTAATGAAAAACTGTTTTTT | CASSPPGSNEKLFF
. | TRBJ2-6 | TRBV7-9 | . | TGTGCCAGCAGCCCGATGCGAGGTACCGGGGCCAACGTCCTGACTTTC | CASSPMRGTGANVLTF
. | TRBJ2-7 | TRBV30 | . | TGTGCCTGGAACAGGGATGTCTACGAGCAGTACTTC | CAWNRDVYEQYF
once | TRBJ2-1 | TRBV18 | . | TGTGCCAGCTCACCCGAGACAGATTACAATGAGCAGTTCTTC | CASSPETDYNEQFF
. | TRBJ1-2 | TRBV30 | . | TGTGCCTGGAGTAGGGGTAACTATGGCTACACCTTC | CAWSRGNYGYTF
. | TRBJ2-7 | TRBV27 | TRBD1 | TGTGCCAGCAGCGGGACAGGGACCTCCTACGAGCAGTACTTC | CASSGTGTSYEQYF
. | TRBJ2-1 | TRBV28 | TRBD2 | TGTGCCAGCAGCTTAGGGGAGGGCCTAAGGTACAATGAGCAGTTCTTC | CASSLGEGLRYNEQFF
. | TRBJ2-3 | TRBV2 | TRBD1 | TGTGCCAGCAGTGACCCCCGGGACAGGGTGGCAGATACGCAGTATTTT | CASSDPRDRVADTQYF
once | TRBJ2-5 | TRBV29-1 | . | TGCAGCGTTGAAGCTCAGGGGCCTCGCTTTCGAGAGACCCAGTACTTC | CSVEAQGPRFRETQYF
few | TRBJ1-2 | TRBV15 | TRBD1 | TGTGCCACCAGCAGACAAACAGGGGTGAACTATGGCTACACCTTC | CATSRQTGVNYGYTF
. | TRBJ2-4 | TRBV28 | . | TGTGCCAGCAGTTTGGACAATTTGGACATTCAGTACTTC | CASSLDNLDIQYF
. | TRBJ2-7 | TRBV10-3 | . | TGTGCCATCAGTGAGGGAGGGTCCAGTTACGAGCAGTACTTC | CAISEGGSSYEQYF
few | TRBJ2-3 | TRBV7-8 | TRBD2 | TGTGCCAGCAGCTTAGCTAGCGGGAGGCTGTATTTT | CASSLASGRLYF
. | TRBJ2-7 | TRBV7-6 | . | TGTGCCAGCAGCTTAAAGGAGCCCTACGAGCAGTACTTC | CASSLKEPYEQYF
. | TRBJ1-1 | TRBV7-2 | TRBD1 | TGTGCCAGCAGCCTTGGACAGGGGCCCGCTTTCTTT | CASSLGQGPAFF
. | TRBJ1-1 | TRBV5-1 | . | TGCGCCAGCAGCCCCCAGGTAATGAACACTGAAGCTTTCTTT | CASSPQVMNTEAFF
. | TRBJ2-6 | TRBV7-2 | TRBD1 | TGTGCCAGCAGCTTACAAGGCTGGACAGGGGACCTGACTTTC | CASSLQGWTGDLTF
. | TRBJ1-1 | TRBV4-2 | . | TGTGCCAGCAGCCAATCTACGGGACACTACACTGAAGCTTTCTTT | CASSQSTGHYTEAFF
. | TRBJ2-1 | TRBV6-5 | . | TGTGCCAGCAGTTACGTTGGGCAGCACAATGAGCAGTTCTTC | CASSYVGQHNEQFF
. | TRBJ2-2 | TRBV4-2 | . | TGTGCCAGCAGCACAACCTCGTTCTCCGGGGAGCTGTTTTTT | CASSTTSFSGELFF
. | TRBJ2-3 | TRBV28 | TRBD1 | TGTGCCAGCAGCCCATTGGGGACAGGGGATACAGATACGCAGTATTTT | CASSPLGTGDTDTQYF
. | TRBJ1-2 | TRBV2 | . | TGTGCCAGCCGCTGGGGCAGGGATCCCTATGGCTACACCTTC | CASRWGRDPYGYTF
few | TRBJ2-7 | TRBV27 | . | TGTGCCAGCCAATCGGGTGCATTCTTACCACCTTCCTACGAGCAGTACTTC | CASQSGAFLPPSYEQYF
. | TRBJ2-7 | TRBV5-6 | . | TGTGCCAGCAGCCCGATCAACGGGGTTTCCTACGAGCAGTACTTC | CASSPINGVSYEQYF
. | TRBJ1-2 | TRBV4-3 | TRBD1 | TGCGCCAGCCGGGACAGGGGGGAAAGTACCTATGGCTACACCTTC | CASRDRGESTYGYTF
. | TRBJ1-2 | TRBV7-6 | TRBD1 | TGTGCCAGCAGCTTAGGGGACAGGGCCACCTATGGCTACACCTTC | CASSLGDRATYGYTF
. | TRBJ2-5 | TRBV7-2 | . | TGTGCCAGCAGCTTAGTCGGGGTGGGAGAGACCCAGTACTTC | CASSLVGVGETQYF
. | TRBJ2-1 | TRBV29-1 | TRBD2 | TGCAGCGCTCGGCGGACCGGGACTAGCGGAACTGAGCAGTTCTTC | CSARRTGTSGTEQFF
once | TRBJ2-5 | TRBV7-9 | TRBD1 | TGTTCCAGCAGCTTAGCCGGGACAGAGTACCAAGAGACCCAGTACTTC | CSSSLAGTEYQETQYF
. | TRBJ1-2 | TRBV10-3 | . | TGTGCCATCAAGGGGTTGGCGGAGAGCTACACCTTC | CAIKGLAESYTF
. | TRBJ1-1 | TRBV9 | . | TGTGCCAGCAGCGTTGAGGGGGGGGGCTACACTGAAGCTTTCTTT | CASSVEGGGYTEAFF
. | TRBJ2-1 | TRBV6-5 | . | TGTGCCAGCAGTTACGCTAGTCCGGTTTACAATGAGCAGTTCTTC | CASSYASPVYNEQFF
once | TRBJ1-1 | TRBV27 | . | TGTGCCAGCAGTTTTAGGAGGGGCACTGAAGCTTTCTTT | CASSFRRGTEAFF
. | TRBJ1-4 | TRBV18 | TRBD1 | TGTGCCAGCTCTCAGAAACAGGGGGCAACAACTAATGAAAAACTGTTTTTT | CASSQKQGATTNEKLFF
. | TRBJ2-6 | TRBV5-1 | . | TGCGCCAGCAGCTCCAGGGGTGGGGCCAACGTCCTGACTTTC | CASSSRGGANVLTF
. | TRBJ2-7 | TRBV2 | TRBD1 | TGTGCCAGCAGTTACGAACAGGGGGCAGCCTACGAGCAGTACTTC | CASSYEQGAAYEQYF